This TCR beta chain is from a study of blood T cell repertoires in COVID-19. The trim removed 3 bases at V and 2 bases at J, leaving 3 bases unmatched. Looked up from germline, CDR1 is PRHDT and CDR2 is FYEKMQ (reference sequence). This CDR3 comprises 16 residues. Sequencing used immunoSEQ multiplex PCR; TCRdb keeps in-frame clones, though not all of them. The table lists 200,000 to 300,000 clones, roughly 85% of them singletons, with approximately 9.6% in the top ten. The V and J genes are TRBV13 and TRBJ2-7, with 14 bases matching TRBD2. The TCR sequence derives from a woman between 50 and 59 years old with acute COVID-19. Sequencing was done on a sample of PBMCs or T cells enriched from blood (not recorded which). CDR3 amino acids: CASSLGLAGVTYEQYF. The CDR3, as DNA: TGTGCCAGCAGCTTGGGACTAGCGGGGGTCACCTACGAGCAGTACTTC.